The 31 T cell receptor beta chains below were found in one sample sequenced in a study of blood T cell repertoires in COVID-19. Sequenced by immunoSEQ multiplex PCR; TCRdb stores in-frame clones only, minus some. The sample shows 100,000 to 120,000 clones, roughly 87% of them seen only once. Sequencing input: peripheral blood. Receptor source: a human donor in a cohort sampled during active COVID-19.

The rearrangement uses TRBV29-1 and TRBJ2-7, with TRBD1 identical over 8 bases. Germline CDR1 is SQVTM and CDR2 is ANQGSEA. V dropped 4 bases and J dropped 7; count of bases not matched to a gene: 6. This CDR3 is built from 12 residues. DNA for the CDR3: TGCAGCGTTGTATACAGGGGGAGGGAGCAGTACTTC. Its protein product is CSVVYRGREQYF.

This sequence joins TRBV4-1 and TRBJ1-1, with 7 positions matching TRBD1. The CDR3 has 16 residues. Germline loops: CDR1 MGHRA, CDR2 YSYEKL. V shed 4 bases, J shed 5 bases, and the junction held 13 bases outside the gene matches. CDR3 amino acids: CASSRAGEGGRTEAFF. Written as DNA, the CDR3 is TGCGCCAGCAGCCGCGCAGGGGAAGGGGGCCGAACTGAAGCTTTCTTT.

Only a few counts were recorded for this clone. This sequence joins TRBV15 and TRBJ1-4; D gene unclear. There are 15 residues in the CDR3. Trimming shortened V by 0 bases and J by 7 bases, and 12 bases separated the two germline ends. Germline values: CDR1 LNHNV, CDR2 YYDKDF (reference sequence). The CDR3 nucleotides read TGTGCCACCAGCAGAGATAGCCGTTCGGGTGAAAAACTGTTTTTT. It yields the protein CATSRDSRSGEKLFF.

The chain couples TRBV7-3 to TRBJ1-4; perhaps TRBD1 as D (6 bases). The germline V gene has CDR1 SGHTA and CDR2 FQGTGA. This CDR3 comprises 15 residues. Trimming removed 5 bases at V and 3 bases at J, with 13 bases between. The CDR3, as DNA: TGTGCCAGCAGCCCTACAGGGCGAGCTAATGAAAAACTGTTTTTT. It is translated as CASSPTGRANEKLFF. Combining the CDR3 with reference TRBV7-3 and TRBJ1-4 gives the whole variable domain GAGVSQTPSNKVTEKGKYVELRCDPISGHTALYWYRQSLGQGPEFLIYFQGTGAADDSGLPNDRFFAVRPEGSVSTLKIQRTERGDSAVYLCASSPTGRANEKLFFGSGTQLSVL.

The rearrangement joins TRBV11-2 to TRBJ1-5; no reliable D call. V gave up 1 base and J gave up 0 bases, with 10 bases separating them. The CDR3 covers 16 residues. Looked up from germline, CDR1 is SGHAT and CDR2 is FQNNGV. In DNA, the CDR3 is TGTGCCAGCAGCTTAGTGCTAGAGGTTAGCAATCAGCCCCAGCATTTT. Translated: CASSLVLEVSNQPQHF.

This clone was detected once. The chain uses TRBV27 and TRBJ2-3; D remains ambiguous. V was pared by 4 bases and J by 2 bases, with 7 bases between. Looked up from germline, CDR1 is MNHEY and CDR2 is SMNVEV (reference sequence). CDR3 length equals 13 residues. The CDR3 loop reads CASSSHNTDTQYF. In nucleotides, the CDR3 is TGTGCCAGCAGTTCTCACAACACAGATACGCAGTATTTT.

The chain recombines TRBV6-6 with TRBJ2-7; 10 nucleotides align to TRBD1. The J segment lost 2 bases and the V segment lost 5 bases, leaving 12 bases of the junction unmatched. CDR1 and CDR2 (germline): MNHNY, SVGAGI (reference sequence). The CDR3 covers 17 residues. The chain's CDR3 is CASSPSSQGQGPYEQYF. The CDR3 DNA reads TGTGCCAGCAGTCCCTCTTCCCAGGGACAGGGGCCCTACGAGCAGTACTTC.

The chain employs TRBV7-3 and TRBJ2-1; TRBD2 might be the D (7 bases). The CDR3 spans 14 residues. V shed 5 bases and J shed 9 bases, with 17 bases lying between them. CDR1 is SGHTA and CDR2 is FQGTGA in the germline V gene. CDR3 in amino acids: CASSPRGAQGEQFF. The CDR3 DNA reads as TGTGCCAGCAGCCCCCGGGGGGCTCAAGGTGAGCAGTTCTTC.

The chain is built from TRBV7-9 and TRBJ2-1, with 9 bases matching TRBD1. Germline lookup yields CDR1 SEHNR and CDR2 FQNEAQ (reference sequence). V was clipped by 9 bases and J by 7 bases; unmatched bases: 1. This CDR3 comprises 11 residues. The CDR3 bases are TGTGCCAGACAGGGGGCAAATGAGCAGTTCTTC. Translated, it gives CARQGANEQFF.

The chain carries TRBV5-1 and TRBJ1-1; D is unresolved. The CDR3 runs to 15 residues. Between the trimmed V and J ends, which lost 4 bases and 1 base, there was a span of 14 bases. Per germline, CDR1 SGHRS and CDR2 YFSETQ. The CDR3, as DNA: TGCGCCAGCAGCCCCCCTCGGACTGCGAACACTGAAGCTTTCTTT. Translated: CASSPPRTANTEAFF.

This chain connects TRBV9 to TRBJ1-2; 10 bases fit TRBD1. This CDR3 contains 14 residues. J was trimmed by 7 bases and V by 3 bases; bases with no gene match: 6. Per germline, CDR1 SGDLS and CDR2 YYNGEE. Here the CDR3 reads CASSASGQGPGYTF. The CDR3 DNA follows: TGTGCCAGCAGCGCCTCGGGACAGGGGCCTGGCTACACCTTC. Full variable domain (missing parts from reference TRBV9 and TRBJ1-2): DSGVTQTPKHLITATGQRVTLRCSPRSGDLSVYWYQQSLDQGLQFLIQYYNGEERAKGNILERFSAQQFPDLHSELNLSSLELGDSALYFCASSASGQGPGYTFGSGTRLTVV.

The chain recombines TRBV29-1 with TRBJ2-1; 11 bases align to TRBD2. This CDR3 has 15 amino acids. The germline gives CDR1 SQVTM, CDR2 ANQGSEA. After removal of 6 bases from V and 4 bases from J, the junction contained 8 bases not matched to a gene. The CDR3 sequence: CSVLLLAGAYNEQFF. The CDR3 bases are TGCAGCGTCTTATTACTAGCGGGAGCTTACAATGAGCAGTTCTTC.

V gene TRBV2 combines with J gene TRBJ2-7; D might be TRBD2 (5 bases). Germline V gene data show CDR1 as SNHLY and CDR2 as FYNNEI. Trimming shortened V by 3 bases and J by 3 bases, and 12 bases separated the two germline ends. The CDR3 is 14 amino acids. The CDR3 nucleotides are TGTGCCAGCAGTGATCTCCAGGCGGGCTACGAGCAGTACTTC. It yields the protein CASSDLQAGYEQYF.

CDR3 sequence (DNA): TGTGCCAGCAGCTCGCTATCCCGGGGACAGGGGGCGCTTGGCTACACCTTC. Translating it yields CASSSLSRGQGALGYTF. V gene TRBV7-8 combines with J gene TRBJ1-2, with 12 nucleotides matching TRBD1. Germline V CDR1 and CDR2: SGHVS, FQNEAQ. The CDR3 is 17 residues long. The J segment lost 7 bases and the V segment lost 4 bases, leaving 13 bases of the junction unmatched.

The chain joins TRBV3-1 (or the pseudogene TRBV3-2) to TRBJ1-1; D might be TRBD1 (5 bases). This CDR3 has 13 amino acids. With 3 bases removed from V and 4 bases from J, the gap between germline ends came to 9 bases. Germline V CDR1 and CDR2: LGHDT, YNNKEL (reference sequence). DNA of the CDR3: TGTGCCAGCAGCCACAGGGATGTCACTGAAGCTTTCTTT. This gives the protein CASSHRDVTEAFF.

This clone was recorded only once. This CDR3 is CASSLQKDQPQHF. CDR3 nucleotide sequence: TGTGCCAGCAGTTTACAGAAAGATCAGCCCCAGCATTTT. The chain recombines TRBV6-5 with TRBJ1-5; D is undetermined. Trimming stripped 4 bases from V and 5 bases from J, with 9 bases between. This CDR3 comprises 13 residues. Germline values: CDR1 MNHEY, CDR2 SVGAGI.

This chain links TRBV6-2 or TRBV6-3 with TRBJ1-5; D unresolved. V lost 2 bases and J 6 bases, leaving 11 bases between the germline ends. CDR3 length: 14 amino acids. Germline values: CDR1 MNHEY, CDR2 SVGEGT. For the CDR3, the DNA is TGTGCCAGCAGTTACGTTCGCCCAGGTCAGCCCCAGCATTTT. This encodes CASSYVRPGQPQHF.

The gene calls are TRBV5-1 and TRBJ2-5, with a weak D call TRBD2 (5 bases). The ends were cut back, 10 bases at V and 9 bases at J, with 19 bases in the middle. The CDR3 extends over 12 amino acids. Germline V lookup: CDR1 SGHRS, CDR2 YFSETQ. DNA for the CDR3: TGCGCCGTGACAATGGGGTCCGGGGCCCAGTACTTC. Encoded protein: CAVTMGSGAQYF.

The chain has TRBV30 and TRBJ1-4; 10 bases are a match to TRBD1. The CDR3 contains 14 residues. The V and J ends lost 5 bases and 5 bases, in that order; junction bases with no gene match: 5. Germline CDR1 GTSNPN, CDR2 SVGIG (reference sequence). The CDR3 protein is CAWGTGASNEKLFF. CDR3 in DNA: TGTGCCTGGGGGACAGGGGCCTCGAATGAAAAACTGTTTTTT.

V is TRBV18 and J is TRBJ2-7; 7 bases agree with TRBD1. CDR1 and CDR2 (germline): KGHSH, LQKENI. V trimming: 4 bases; J trimming: 2 bases; junction bases outside the gene matches: 5. This CDR3 comprises 14 residues. The CDR3 region has the DNA TGTGCCAGCTCACAACCGACAGGGCCCTACGAGCAGTACTTC. Its translation is CASSQPTGPYEQYF.

For the CDR3, the DNA is TGTGCCACCAGTGAGGCCGGGACAAAAAGTAATGAGCAGTTCTTC. This gives the protein CATSEAGTKSNEQFF. This rearrangement joins TRBV24-1 to TRBJ2-1; TRBD1 is a possible D gene (6 bases). The germline CDR1 and CDR2 sequences are KGHDR and SFDVKD. V was cut by 4 bases and J by 7 bases, with 16 bases left in between. The CDR3 is made up of 15 amino acids.

This clone was seen a single time. The J gene is TRBJ1-2, the V gene TRBV28, with D perhaps matching TRBD1 (5 bases). The germline V and J ends were trimmed by 10 bases and 2 bases, with 14 bases remaining between them. The CDR3 extends over 13 amino acids. From germline, CDR1 is MDHEN and CDR2 SYDVKM. The DNA of the CDR3 is TGTGCCACCCTCCGGGACTCGAACTATGGCTACACCTTC. Its protein product is CATLRDSNYGYTF.

The CDR3 region is CASSTDRPISTDTQYF. CDR3 DNA: TGTGCCAGCAGCACAGACAGACCGATTAGCACAGATACGCAGTATTTT. The chain is built from TRBV3-1 (or the pseudogene TRBV3-2) and TRBJ2-3; D may be TRBD1 (5 bases). V lost 5 bases and J lost 0, with 15 bases in between. This CDR3 comprises 16 residues. Germline CDR1 and CDR2: LGHDT and YNNKEL (reference sequence).

The genes are TRBV12-3 or TRBV12-4 and TRBJ2-7, with D possibly matching TRBD1 (5 bases). The CDR3 has 13 residues. Between the trimmed V and J ends, which lost 8 bases and 4 bases, there was a span of 15 bases. Here the CDR3 DNA reads TGTGCCAGCGGCAAAGAGACAGCTTACGAGCAGTACTTC. This translates into CASGKETAYEQYF.

The chain couples TRBV12-3 or TRBV12-4 to TRBJ1-1, with D unresolved. This CDR3 spans 13 amino acids. Trimming stripped 5 bases from V and 5 bases from J, with 12 bases between. CDR3 loop: CASSPPPGTEAFF. For the CDR3, the DNA is TGTGCCAGCAGTCCCCCCCCGGGGACTGAAGCTTTCTTT.

The V gene is TRBV2, the J gene TRBJ1-2; 7 bases map to TRBD1. From germline, CDR1 is SNHLY and CDR2 FYNNEI. J gave up 2 bases and V 8 bases, and 8 bases lay outside the gene matches. The CDR3 is 14 amino acids. In DNA form, the CDR3 reads TGTGCCAGCGGGACAGAAAGGGTAAACTATGGCTACACCTTC. Translated, it gives CASGTERVNYGYTF.

The V gene is TRBV6-2 or TRBV6-3, the J gene TRBJ2-7; 7 bases are shared with TRBD2. The CDR3 consists of 17 residues. J was trimmed by 3 bases and V by 4 bases; bases with no gene match: 15. The germline V gene has CDR1 MNHEY and CDR2 SVGEGT. CDR3 amino acids: CASSSSLWASGSYEQYF. Written as DNA, the CDR3 is TGTGCCAGCAGTTCCAGCCTTTGGGCTAGCGGAAGCTACGAGCAGTACTTC.

The chain carries TRBV7-6 and TRBJ2-1; D might be TRBD2 (6 bases). Trimming removed 5 bases from V and 6 bases from J, with 11 bases in between. CDR3 length: 13 residues. The V gene's germline CDR1 is SGHVS and CDR2 FNYEAQ. In nucleotides, the CDR3 is TGTGCCAGCAGCACTCAGGAGGGCAATGAGCAGTTCTTC. It encodes CASSTQEGNEQFF.

The chain links TRBV19 to TRBJ1-4; tentatively, D is TRBD1 (6 bases). Trimming took 5 bases from V and 1 from J, leaving 17 bases between them. This CDR3 is 17 amino acids long. The germline V gene has CDR1 LNHDA and CDR2 SQIVND (reference sequence). CDR3 sequence (DNA): TGTGCCAGTAGTCCGAGGACAGTCTGGGGAACTAATGAAAAACTGTTTTTT. The encoded protein is CASSPRTVWGTNEKLFF.

The rearrangement links TRBV10-3 to TRBJ2-2; possibly TRBD1 for D (7 bases). Looked up from germline, CDR1 is ENHRY and CDR2 is SYGVKD. The CDR3 spans 17 residues. V shed 3 bases and J shed 0 bases, with 14 bases lying between them. CDR3 bases: TGTGCCATCAGTGACAGGGGGGCAGCCCCGAACACCGGGGAGCTGTTTTTT. It yields the protein CAISDRGAAPNTGELFF.

The chain combines TRBV5-6 with TRBJ1-1; TRBD1 might be the D (6 bases). Germline V lookup: CDR1 SGHDT, CDR2 YYEEEE. V lost 1 base and J lost 3, with 7 bases in between. This CDR3 is built from 13 residues. The CDR3 DNA sequence: TGTGCCAGCAGCTTGTACAGGGACACTGAAGCTTTCTTT. This codes for CASSLYRDTEAFF.